This T cell receptor beta chain derives from a study of blood T cells in healthy people across ages. Sample-barcoded 5' priming and a J-beta primer mix drove a second PCR of roughly 6 to 12 cycles. TCRdb redid the calling of the 5' RACE reads with MiXCR, one entry per CDR3 protein. The sample lists about 670,000 distinct CDR3 sequences, about 50% seen once, with less than 15% in the top ten. V was clipped by 5 bases and J by 1 base, with 8 bases between them. Germline V gene data show CDR1 as SGHAT and CDR2 as FQNNGV. The CDR3 runs to 14 residues. Sequencing was performed on blood. The chain is built from TRBV11-2 and TRBJ1-4; the D is unclear. The receptor comes from a woman at least 80 years old in good health. The CDR3 sequence: CASSRWETNEKLFF. In DNA, the CDR3 is TGTGCCAGCAGCCGTTGGGAAACTAATGAAAAACTGTTTTTT.